Each of the 28 T cell receptor beta chains below was sequenced from the same sample in a study of a mutant IDH1 vaccine in newly diagnosed glioma. Regarding time point: week 35, safety follow-up. Each dose of the vaccine consisted of 300 ug of mutant IDH1 20-mer peptide, with topical imiquimod. Sequenced by immunoSEQ multiplex PCR; TCRdb stores in-frame clones only, minus some. Of 41,000 or so clones in the sample, 80% to 90% were seen once. These TCRs' antigens remain unknown. The input for sequencing was PBMCs, taken from a glioma patient whose treatment included an IDH1 peptide vaccine. The receptors here all came from a man in his forties or fifties with glioma.

This chain joins TRBV10-3 and TRBJ2-1, with TRBD2 matching 9 bases. This CDR3 is built from 17 residues. Trimming removed 0 bases from V and 7 bases from J; junction bases left unmatched: 10. Germline V gene data show CDR1 as ENHRY and CDR2 as SYGVKD. The CDR3 is CAISESAGGPRGNEQFF. The DNA of the CDR3 is TGTGCCATCAGTGAGTCCGCGGGAGGGCCAAGGGGGAATGAGCAGTTCTTC.

The chain employs TRBV4-1 and TRBJ1-2, with D uncertain. V shed 0 bases and J shed 4 bases, with 9 bases lying between them. The CDR3 is made up of 14 amino acids. Germline V gene lookup returns CDR1 MGHRA and CDR2 YSYEKL. The DNA for the CDR3 is TGCGCCAGCAGCCAAGATCGGGGTTTCTATGGCTACACCTTC. Its protein product is CASSQDRGFYGYTF.

The chain links TRBV30 to TRBJ1-2, with a tentative D call TRBD1 (6 bases). Trimming stripped 1 base from V and 8 bases from J, with 14 bases between. Per germline, CDR1 GTSNPN and CDR2 SVGIG (reference sequence). The CDR3 loop spans 13 amino acids. CDR3 amino acids: CAWSAPGTRGYTF. The CDR3 DNA reads as TGTGCCTGGAGTGCACCAGGGACACGCGGCTACACCTTC.

The chain combines TRBV28 with TRBJ2-2, with a possible D match to TRBD1 (6 bases). The germline V gene encodes CDR1 MDHEN and CDR2 SYDVKM. Trimming pared 5 bases from V and 1 base from J, leaving 14 bases between. The CDR3 is 16 residues long. For the CDR3, the DNA is TGTGCCAGCAGTGCATCATTGGGACAGAACACCGGGGAGCTGTTTTTT. This translates into CASSASLGQNTGELFF.

This clone was detected only once. The V call is TRBV28, the J call TRBJ1-5, with 9 nucleotides matching TRBD1. This CDR3 has 17 residues. CDR1 MDHEN and CDR2 SYDVKM come from the germline V gene. V lost 4 bases and J lost 7; bases outside the gene matches: 14. CDR3 sequence (DNA): TGTGCCAGCAGTTACAGGGGGCGCTTGAGGACCCCCCAGCCCCAGCATTTT. Amino acid sequence: CASSYRGRLRTPQPQHF.

This chain joins TRBV11-1 and TRBJ2-7; 7 bases map to TRBD1. This CDR3 is 15 amino acids long. The V and J ends lost 1 base and 5 bases, in that order; junction bases with no gene match: 8. CDR1 is SGHAT, CDR2 FQDESV, per germline (reference sequence). CDR3 protein: CASSLGQGAHHEQYF. CDR3 bases: TGTGCCAGCAGCTTAGGACAGGGCGCTCACCACGAGCAGTACTTC.

The chain uses TRBV7-2 and TRBJ1-1; D unclear. Germline V CDR1 and CDR2: SGHTA, FQGNSA. CDR3 length: 15 residues. V was shortened by 1 base and J by 0 bases, with 9 bases between the two germline ends. The CDR3 reads CASSLEAAMNTEAFF. DNA for the CDR3: TGTGCCAGCAGCTTAGAGGCAGCTATGAACACTGAAGCTTTCTTT.

The CDR3 sequence is CASMDGRTGSAFF. CDR3 coding DNA: TGCGCCAGCATGGACGGAAGGACAGGGTCGGCTTTCTTT. The rearrangement joins TRBV5-1 to TRBJ1-1; 8 nucleotides align to TRBD1. CDR1 is SGHRS, CDR2 YFSETQ, per germline. V shed 6 bases, J shed 11 bases, and the junction held 12 bases outside the gene matches. CDR3 length: 13 amino acids.

This rearrangement joins TRBV9 to TRBJ2-5; maybe TRBD1 (6 bases). The CDR3 has 16 amino acids. The V end lost 1 base, the J end lost 1 base, and 14 bases lay between the germline ends. The V gene's germline CDR1 is SGDLS and CDR2 YYNGEE. CDR3 sequence: CASSVTEIGGQETQYF. The CDR3 coding sequence is TGTGCCAGCAGCGTAACCGAAATAGGGGGCCAAGAGACCCAGTACTTC.

The chain carries TRBV30 and TRBJ1-1, with 9 bases identical to TRBD1. This CDR3 is 12 amino acids long. The V segment lost 8 bases and the J segment 6 bases; nucleotides outside the gene matches: 7. Germline V gene data show CDR1 as GTSNPN and CDR2 as SVGIG (reference sequence). The CDR3 nucleotides are TGTGCCCTCTACGACAGGGGGTCTGAAGCTTTCTTT. Its translation: CALYDRGSEAFF.

This chain links TRBV5-1 with TRBJ1-2; TRBD1 agrees at 7 bases. CDR1 is SGHRS, CDR2 YFSETQ, per germline. The CDR3 sequence is 13 residues long. V shed 1 base and J 3 bases; nucleotides not matched to a gene: 0. In nucleotides, the CDR3 is TGCGCCAGCAGCTTGACAGGGGACTATGGCTACACCTTC. Residues: CASSLTGDYGYTF.

The chain uses TRBV28 and TRBJ2-7; D remains ambiguous. Looked up from germline, CDR1 is MDHEN and CDR2 is SYDVKM. V gave up 6 bases and J gave up 6 bases, with 6 bases separating them. The CDR3 is 10 residues long. Here the CDR3 DNA reads TGTGCCAGCAGCCAGCTCGAGCAGTACGTC. Its translation is CASSQLEQYV.

The chain links TRBV30 to TRBJ1-2; D is possibly TRBD1 (6 bases). Trimming removed 4 bases at V and 2 bases at J, with 14 bases between. The CDR3 length is 14 residues. Germline V lookup: CDR1 GTSNPN, CDR2 SVGIG (reference sequence). CDR3 in amino acids: CAWNRVQGNYGYTF. The CDR3 nucleotides read TGTGCCTGGAATCGGGTCCAGGGGAACTATGGCTACACCTTC.

The rearrangement uses TRBV7-9 and TRBJ1-4; 8 bases line up with TRBD1. This CDR3 spans 15 amino acids. V shed 5 bases and J 10 bases; nucleotides not matched to a gene: 12. Looked up from germline, CDR1 is SEHNR and CDR2 is FQNEAQ (reference sequence). CDR3 nucleotide sequence: TGTGCCAGCAGCGGCGGACAGGGCGGGGGAGTAAAACTGTTTTTT. It specifies CASSGGQGGGVKLFF. Variable domain in full (rest from reference TRBV7-9 and TRBJ1-4): DTGVSQNPRHKITKRGQNVTFRCDPISEHNRLYWYRQTLGQGPEFLTYFQNEAQLEKSRLLSDRFSAERPKGSFSTLEIQRTEQGDSAMYLCASSGGQGGGVKLFFGSGTQLSVL.

Only one count was recorded for this clone. The V call is TRBV6-5, the J call TRBJ2-5, with D maybe TRBD1 (6 bases). Trimming stripped 10 bases from V and 7 bases from J, with 19 bases between. This CDR3 has 13 residues. Germline V gene lookup returns CDR1 MNHEY and CDR2 SVGAGI. The CDR3 region is CATRPQGWATQYF. CDR3 DNA sequence: TGTGCCACCCGCCCTCAGGGGTGGGCGACCCAGTACTTC.

This sequence joins TRBV27 and TRBJ1-1, with D unclear. The CDR3 loop spans 13 amino acids. From germline, CDR1 is MNHEY and CDR2 SMNVEV (reference sequence). The germline V and J ends were trimmed by 5 bases and 4 bases, with 11 bases remaining between them. In nucleotides, the CDR3 is TGTGCCAGCAGTGTCAGAGGGAGCACTGAAGCTTTCTTT. Amino acid sequence: CASSVRGSTEAFF.

The chain joins TRBV29-1 to TRBJ2-1, with D possibly called TRBD1 or TRBD2 (5 bases each). V was trimmed by 8 bases and J by 7 bases, leaving 24 bases between them. The CDR3 is made up of 15 amino acids. Germline CDR1 reads SQVTM; CDR2 reads ANQGSEA. CDR3: CSICTGTPSPNEQFF. The DNA for the CDR3 is TGCAGCATCTGCACTGGGACCCCGTCGCCAAATGAGCAGTTCTTC.

This clone was seen more than once but under ten times. The J gene is TRBJ1-1, the V gene TRBV6-1; the D gene is possibly TRBD1 (5 bases). V was trimmed by 2 bases and J by 0 bases, leaving 10 bases between them. The germline V gene has CDR1 MNHNS and CDR2 SASEGT. The CDR3 contains 15 residues. The DNA for the CDR3 is TGTGCCAGCAGTGAAAAGGGGTGGATGAACACTGAAGCTTTCTTT. Residues: CASSEKGWMNTEAFF.

The V and J genes are TRBV5-5 and TRBJ1-5; D is unresolved. Germline V gene lookup returns CDR1 SGHKS and CDR2 YYEKEE (reference sequence). CDR3 length equals 14 residues. V was clipped by 3 bases and J by 0 bases, with 7 bases between them. CDR3 sequence (DNA): TGTGCCAGCAGCTATCACCATAGCAATCAGCCCCAGCATTTT. Its translation is CASSYHHSNQPQHF.

The genes are TRBV30 and TRBJ1-2; D is unclear. Trimming removed 0 bases at V and 8 bases at J, with 10 bases between. The CDR3 is 12 amino acids. Per germline, CDR1 GTSNPN and CDR2 SVGIG (reference sequence). CDR3 amino acids: CAWSVRPGGYTF. CDR3 in DNA: TGTGCCTGGAGTGTAAGGCCGGGCGGCTACACCTTC.

This chain uses TRBV7-9 with TRBJ2-1; TRBD2 agrees at 10 bases. The CDR3 spans 15 residues. V gave up 5 bases and J gave up 5 bases; unmatched junction bases: 6. Germline loops: CDR1 SEHNR, CDR2 FQNEAQ (reference sequence). The DNA of the CDR3 is TGTGCCAGCAGCCAGCTAGCGGGGGCTAACAATGAGCAGTTCTTC. Translating gives CASSQLAGANNEQFF.

The chain joins TRBV27 to TRBJ2-7, with a weak D call TRBD1 (6 bases). Trimming removed 5 bases at V and 5 bases at J, with 16 bases between. The CDR3 spans 14 residues. CDR1 is MNHEY, CDR2 SMNVEV, per germline (reference sequence). In nucleotides, the CDR3 is TGTGCCAGCAGTCCCTCGGACAGCTTACACGAGCAGTACTTC. This translates into CASSPSDSLHEQYF.

Here the CDR3 DNA reads TGTGCCAGCAACGAACAGGGGGCCCCTTATCAGCCCCAGCATTTT. This encodes CASNEQGAPYQPQHF. V and J are TRBV28 and TRBJ1-5, with TRBD1 matching over 9 bases. The trim removed 7 bases at V and 5 bases at J, leaving 9 bases unmatched. Germline CDR1 is MDHEN and CDR2 is SYDVKM. The CDR3 runs to 15 residues.

The chain has TRBV4-2 and TRBJ2-2, with 7 bases that match TRBD1. Germline lookup yields CDR1 LGHNA and CDR2 YNFKEQ. The V and J ends lost 4 bases and 5 bases, in that order; junction bases with no gene match: 13. CDR3 size: 17 residues. The CDR3 DNA is TGTGCCAGCAGCCGTGAGGCCCGGGGACAGCTAACCGGGGAGCTGTTTTTT. It encodes CASSREARGQLTGELFF.

The chain combines TRBV7-2 with TRBJ2-3, with TRBD2 identical over 11 bases. The CDR3 is made up of 16 amino acids. V dropped 4 bases and J dropped 5; count of bases not matched to a gene: 8. In germline, CDR1 is SGHTA, CDR2 FQGNSA. This CDR3 reads CASSWASGGSGDTQYF. The CDR3 DNA sequence: TGTGCCAGCAGCTGGGCTAGCGGGGGGAGTGGAGATACGCAGTATTTT.

The chain employs TRBV6-5 and TRBJ2-3; D not certain. The CDR3 runs to 15 residues. Germline loops: CDR1 MNHEY, CDR2 SVGAGI. V was cut by 6 bases and J by 0 bases, with 13 bases left in between. The CDR3: CASRPSWASTDTQYF. The CDR3 DNA is TGTGCCAGCAGGCCTTCATGGGCTAGCACAGATACGCAGTATTTT.

This clone is a singleton in its sample. The chain is built from TRBV6-5 and TRBJ1-1; tentative D call: TRBD1 (5 bases). The V and J ends lost 0 bases and 1 base respectively, with 6 bases between them. The germline gives CDR1 MNHEY, CDR2 SVGAGI. The CDR3 runs to 14 residues. Here the CDR3 DNA reads TGTGCCAGCAGTTACTCGACAGAGAACACTGAAGCTTTCTTT. Encoded protein: CASSYSTENTEAFF.

The V gene is TRBV7-3, the J gene TRBJ1-2; 7 bases line up with TRBD1. Germline V CDR1 and CDR2: SGHTA, FQGTGA. The CDR3 consists of 17 residues. V gave up 5 bases and J gave up 4 bases; unmatched junction bases: 16. This CDR3 is CASSPGGGRGQVYGYTF. Written as DNA, the CDR3 is TGTGCCAGCAGCCCCGGAGGGGGGAGGGGGCAGGTCTATGGCTACACCTTC.